This is a list of T cell receptor beta chains from one sample in a study of shared clonotypes between healthy human individuals. Only in-frame clones appear in the TCRdb table, and some are missing; sequencing was by immunoSEQ multiplex PCR. The sample records 950,000 to 1,100,000 clones, about 77% being singletons. Sequenced sample: memory CD4+ T cells sorted from blood. Receptor source: a man between 18 and 29 years old in good health. Each CDR3 is given with its conserved first and last residue.

v_gene	j_gene	len	CDR3aa
TRBV6-5	TRBJ2-3	15	CASSPSGSRVDTQYF
TRBV19	TRBJ1-1	15	CASRMDSYMNTEAFF
TRBV27	TRBJ2-7	15	CASRGSQRGPYEQYF
TRBV29-1	TRBJ2-5	16	CSVVARGGGNQETQYF
TRBV4-3	TRBJ1-2	16	CASSQVNWDRGNGYTF
TRBV10-1	TRBJ2-3	13	CASSSREADTQYF
TRBV14	TRBJ1-2	13	CASSPELNYGYTF
TRBV10-3	TRBJ1-2	15	CASSLGGTGNYGYTF
TRBV19	TRBJ2-5	13	CATRDFGQETQYF
TRBV5-1	TRBJ1-1	12	CASTTGGNEAFF
TRBV6-6	TRBJ2-1	13	CASSSGLATEQFF
TRBV5-8	TRBJ2-3	13	CASSLGPWDTQYF
TRBV2	TRBJ1-5	12	CASREPNQPQHF
TRBV6-6	TRBJ1-1	13	CASSRQGPTEAFF
TRBV6-6	TRBJ1-1	15	CASRYPTGMNTEAFF
TRBV4-3	TRBJ2-7	15	CASSQDRATLYEQYF
TRBV5-6	TRBJ2-1	12	CASSLGGREQFF
TRBV28	TRBJ1-2	15	CASLPGGARNYGYTF
TRBV5-1	TRBJ1-6	15	CASSLETGYNSPLHF
TRBV4-1	TRBJ1-4	15	CASSQEGGANEKLFF
TRBV15	TRBJ1-2	13	CATSGGRLYGYTF
TRBV2	TRBJ2-3	14	CASRGTGGADTQYF
TRBV5-1	TRBJ2-2	15	CASSLDRGDTGELFF
TRBV5-4	TRBJ2-7	14	CASSSQLVPYEQYF
TRBV5-1	TRBJ2-1	17	CASSPGGLAGVHNEQFF
TRBV29-1	TRBJ2-1	12	CSVGGQIGEQFF
TRBV7-9	TRBJ2-3	14	CASRGLAATDTQYF
TRBV4-3	TRBJ2-7	13	CASSQDRRYEQYF